This T cell receptor beta chain was retrieved from a study of blood T cell repertoires in COVID-19. Looking at the study overall: The United States, Italy and Spain supplied acute and convalescent COVID-19 samples.

Only in-frame clones appear in the TCRdb table, and some are missing; sequencing was by immunoSEQ multiplex PCR. The profile covers 200,000 to 250,000 clones, with 86% appearing a single time and roughly 2% taken by the ten largest. Donors of Cohort 3 who recovered were those that had two negative PCRs, clearance, or symptom resolution. This CDR3 contains 13 residues. Per the germline V gene, CDR1 is MNHNY and CDR2 is SVGAGI (reference sequence). V was shortened by 10 bases and J by 5 bases, with 15 bases between the two germline ends. This sequence joins TRBV6-6 and TRBJ1-5, with D maybe TRBD1 (5 bases). Sequenced input: PBMCs or T cells enriched from blood (not recorded which). This TCR came from a woman between 50 and 59 years old who had recovered from COVID-19. For the CDR3, the DNA is TGTGCCACGGGAACGGGGGGGGATCAGCCCCAGCATTTT. This codes for CATGTGGDQPQHF.